The 30 T cell receptor beta chains below were found in one sample sequenced in a study of CD8 T cells in ankylosing spondylitis. Using its own MiXCR run on the 5' RACE reads, TCRdb lists one record per CDR3 protein. The sample records 200,000 or so distinct CDR3 sequences, roughly 24% being singletons. The sample comprised blood, either unsorted or a sorted T cell fraction (not recorded which). The receptors come from a male donor with ankylosing spondylitis or in good health (not recorded which).

This clonotype was picked up many times. The chain has TRBV4-1 and TRBJ2-1; TRBD2 matches 10 bases. The CDR3 is made up of 18 amino acids. Germline values: CDR1 MGHRA, CDR2 YSYEKL. The trim removed 0 bases at V and 8 bases at J, leaving 13 bases unmatched. CDR3 amino acids: CASSQDLISGRAHDEQFF. The CDR3 DNA reads TGCGCCAGCAGCCAAGATCTAATCAGCGGGAGGGCCCACGATGAGCAGTTCTTC.

Many counts were recorded for this clonotype. The V call is TRBV4-3, the J call TRBJ2-5, with 10 bases aligning to TRBD2. V trimming: 5 bases; J trimming: 5 bases; junction bases outside the gene matches: 8. The CDR3 totals 15 residues. Germline CDR1 and CDR2: LGHNA and YSLEER. In DNA, the CDR3 is TGCGCCAGCAGCAAGGGAACTAGCGGGACTGAGACCCAGTACTTC. It yields the protein CASSKGTSGTETQYF.

This clonotype appeared many times. The V call is TRBV5-1, the J call TRBJ1-1; possible D gene TRBD1, 6 bases. Germline lookup yields CDR1 SGHRS and CDR2 YFSETQ. This CDR3 has 15 residues. Trimming shortened V by 8 bases and J by 0 bases, and 17 bases separated the two germline ends. The CDR3 DNA sequence: TGCGCCAGTAGACGGACAGCCGACTTGAACACTGAAGCTTTCTTT. It codes for CASRRTADLNTEAFF. Full variable domain (rest looked up from reference TRBV5-1 and TRBJ1-1): KAGVTQTPRYLIKTRGQQVTLSCSPISGHRSVSWYQQTPGQGLQFLFEYFSETQRNKGNFPGRFSGRQFSNSRSEMNVSTLELGDSALYLCASRRTADLNTEAFFGQGTRLTVV.

This clonotype has a handful of counts. V usage is TRBV20-1 and J usage is TRBJ2-1, with 8 bases matching TRBD2. Unmatched junction bases numbered 3, after V lost 3 bases and J lost 2 bases. Looked up from germline, CDR1 is DFQATT and CDR2 is SNEGSKA (reference sequence). The CDR3 consists of 14 residues. DNA of the CDR3: TGCAGTGCTAGGGCGGGGGGTGCCTACAATGAGCAGTTCTTC. This gives the protein CSARAGGAYNEQFF.

This clonotype was observed at least ten times. This chain joins TRBV11-2 and TRBJ1-5; D gene ambiguous. Trimming left V 3 bases short and J 10 bases short, with 7 bases between. The CDR3 contains 11 residues. The V gene's germline CDR1 is SGHAT and CDR2 FQNNGV. CDR3 sequence: CASSFYFPQHF. In DNA form, the CDR3 reads TGTGCCAGCAGCTTTTATTTTCCCCAGCATTTT.

This clonotype was detected many times. The V call is TRBV2, the J call TRBJ2-5; D gene uncertain. The CDR3 covers 12 residues. V was shortened by 10 bases and J by 0 bases, with 9 bases between the two germline ends. Germline V CDR1 and CDR2: SNHLY, FYNNEI. CDR3 bases: TGTGCCATAGGGCTAAACCAAGAGACCCAGTACTTC. It yields the protein CAIGLNQETQYF.

The J gene is TRBJ2-1, the V gene TRBV20-1; possibly TRBD1 for D (6 bases). This CDR3 is built from 13 residues. Between the trimmed V and J ends, which lost 5 bases and 6 bases, there was a span of 14 bases. Germline assignment: CDR1 DFQATT and CDR2 SNEGSKA (reference sequence). CDR3 sequence (DNA): TGCAGTGCTTCCCGACAGGCGGTCAATGAGCAGTTCTTC. Its translation: CSASRQAVNEQFF.

This clonotype was counted only a few times. The V gene is TRBV6-5, the J gene TRBJ1-4; D possibly corresponds to TRBD1 (5 bases). Trimming removed 2 bases from V and 8 bases from J, with 9 bases in between. The CDR3 spans 13 residues. CDR1 is MNHEY, CDR2 SVGAGI, per germline. The CDR3 loop is CASSYIRGEKLFF. The CDR3 region has the DNA TGTGCCAGCAGTTACATACGGGGCGAAAAACTGTTTTTT.

CDR3 coding DNA: TGCAGTGCTAGAGACCAGGGTAGTGCTTACTACGAGCAGTACTTC. Translation gives CSARDQGSAYYEQYF. V and J are TRBV20-1 and TRBJ2-7, with a possible D match to TRBD1 (5 bases). V lost 0 bases and J 3 bases, leaving 15 bases between the germline ends. The germline CDR1 and CDR2 sequences are DFQATT and SNEGSKA (reference sequence). The CDR3 spans 15 residues.

A few counts support this clonotype. This chain joins TRBV6-1 and TRBJ1-1; D remains ambiguous. V was shortened by 6 bases and J by 1 base, with 12 bases between the two germline ends. Germline V lookup: CDR1 MNHNS, CDR2 SASEGT. CDR3 length: 14 residues. CDR3 amino acids: CASSSREGNTEAFF. CDR3 nucleotide sequence: TGTGCCAGCAGCTCGCGTGAGGGGAACACTGAAGCTTTCTTT.

Concerning this clonotype itself: At one end, the junction sequence differs from germline, possibly due to a read error. J is TRBJ2-7 and V is TRBV2, with D tentatively TRBD1 or TRBD2 (5 bases each). CDR1 SNHLY and CDR2 FYNNEI come from the germline V gene. The CDR3 spans 13 residues. The CDR3 spells CASSPTRDGPLHF. CDR3 sequence (DNA): TGTGCCAGCAGTCCTACCCGGGACGGCCCATTGCACTTC.

V usage is TRBV20-1 and J usage is TRBJ2-1; tentatively, D is TRBD2 (6 bases). Trimming pared 3 bases from V and 2 bases from J, leaving 11 bases between. This CDR3 is built from 14 residues. Germline assignment: CDR1 DFQATT and CDR2 SNEGSKA (reference sequence). The CDR3 reads CSARGGVPYNEQFF. DNA of the CDR3: TGCAGTGCTAGGGGCGGGGTCCCCTACAATGAGCAGTTCTTC.

The chain joins TRBV6-1 to TRBJ2-5; TRBD2 aligns across 8 bases. This CDR3 is 15 amino acids long. Germline loops: CDR1 MNHNS, CDR2 SASEGT. V lost 9 bases and J lost 3; bases outside the gene matches: 12. DNA of the CDR3: TGTGCCAGTAGCGCCTTAAGCGGGAGCAAAGAGACCCAGTACTTC. It translates to CASSALSGSKETQYF.

V usage is TRBV20-1 and J usage is TRBJ2-7; TRBD2 is a possible D gene (6 bases). The germline CDR1 and CDR2 sequences are DFQATT and SNEGSKA (reference sequence). Trimming left V 2 bases short and J 1 base short, with 12 bases between. The length of the CDR3 is 14 residues. The DNA for the CDR3 is TGCAGTGCTAGAAGGGCGGGGATATCCTACGAGCAGTACTTC. Its translation is CSARRAGISYEQYF.

This clonotype was counted many times. The rearrangement uses TRBV10-3 and TRBJ2-3, with D perhaps matching TRBD2 (6 bases). CDR1 is ENHRY, CDR2 SYGVKD, per germline. The length of the CDR3 is 15 residues. V shed 0 bases and J shed 2 bases, with 9 bases lying between them. This CDR3 reads CAISESTRITDTQYF. The CDR3 nucleotides read TGTGCCATCAGTGAGTCGACTAGAATCACAGATACGCAGTATTTT.

The rearrangement links TRBV20-1 to TRBJ1-2; no reliable D call. This CDR3 comprises 11 residues. V was pared by 5 bases and J by 2 bases, with 6 bases between. The germline gives CDR1 DFQATT, CDR2 SNEGSKA (reference sequence). This chain's CDR3 is CSAPMNYGYTF. Written as DNA, the CDR3 is TGCAGTGCTCCGATGAACTATGGCTACACCTTC.

This clonotype was seen only a few times. The V call is TRBV7-9, the J call TRBJ2-4; D uncertain. Deletions cut 3 bases from V and 5 bases from J, with 8 bases between. The germline CDR1 and CDR2 sequences are SEHNR and FQNEAQ (reference sequence). The CDR3 covers 13 residues. The CDR3 DNA reads as TGTGCCAGCAGCTTTAAGGTCCAAAACATTCAGTACTTC. It yields the protein CASSFKVQNIQYF.

At least ten counts were recorded for this clonotype. V gene TRBV5-1 combines with J gene TRBJ2-7, with 12 bases fitting TRBD2. V lost 2 bases to trimming and J lost 0 bases; unmatched junction nucleotides: 6. Germline CDR1 and CDR2: SGHRS and YFSETQ. This CDR3 has 17 amino acids. CDR3 in amino acids: CASSFLPLAGGSYEQYF. The DNA for the CDR3 is TGCGCCAGCAGCTTTCTCCCACTAGCGGGAGGCTCCTACGAGCAGTACTTC.

This clonotype was seen only a few times. The genes are TRBV5-5 and TRBJ2-2; TRBD1 agrees at 10 bases. With V trimmed by 3 bases and J by 7 bases, 3 bases remained unmatched. This CDR3 contains 14 residues. Germline lookup yields CDR1 SGHKS and CDR2 YYEKEE (reference sequence). The CDR3 DNA reads TGTGCCAGCAGCTGGACAGGGGGGAGCGGGGAGCTGTTTTTT. This encodes CASSWTGGSGELFF.

This clonotype was found many times. The genes are TRBV5-1 and TRBJ1-4; possibly TRBD1 for D (6 bases). Trimming removed 0 bases from V and 2 bases from J, with 17 bases in between. Germline assignment: CDR1 SGHRS and CDR2 YFSETQ. This CDR3 is built from 18 residues. The CDR3 is CASSLAGQWEGTNEKLFF. The CDR3 DNA sequence: TGCGCCAGCAGCTTGGCCGGACAGTGGGAGGGGACTAATGAAAAACTGTTTTTT.

The genes are TRBV18 and TRBJ2-5, with no clear D. Germline V lookup: CDR1 KGHSH, CDR2 LQKENI. V was trimmed by 3 bases and J by 0 bases, leaving 14 bases between them. CDR3 length: 16 residues. The CDR3 DNA sequence: TGTGCCAGCTCACCCGGACGCCGACGATACCAAGAGACCCAGTACTTC. As protein: CASSPGRRRYQETQYF.

The CDR3 region has the DNA TGTGCCAGCAGCTTAGGAAAGGGCAAGAGGTACAATGAGCAGTTCTTC. As protein: CASSLGKGKRYNEQFF. The J gene is TRBJ2-1, the V gene TRBV11-2; D unresolved. Germline values: CDR1 SGHAT, CDR2 FQNNGV. The CDR3 is 16 residues long. V dropped 1 base and J dropped 4 bases, with 14 bases sitting between them.

This clonotype was seen a few times. In DNA form, the CDR3 reads TGCAGTGCTAGAGCCCCCCTAGCGGGAGCCTACGAGCAGTACTTC. Its translation is CSARAPLAGAYEQYF. The chain couples TRBV20-1 to TRBJ2-7; 10 nucleotides match TRBD2. The CDR3 contains 15 residues. The V segment lost 1 base and the J segment 2 bases; nucleotides outside the gene matches: 5. Germline V gives CDR1 DFQATT, CDR2 SNEGSKA (reference sequence).

This clonotype was recorded at least ten times. The chain combines TRBV5-5 with TRBJ1-1, with a weak D call TRBD1 (5 bases). CDR1 SGHKS and CDR2 YYEKEE come from the germline V gene (reference sequence). The V gene lost 1 base and the J gene lost 0 bases, with 19 bases spanning the gap. This CDR3 spans 18 amino acids. The DNA of the CDR3 is TGTGCCAGCAGCTTGCGCGGGGGGAACCTAAACCTGAACACTGAAGCTTTCTTT. Encoded protein: CASSLRGGNLNLNTEAFF. Variable domain in full (rest from reference TRBV5-5 and TRBJ1-1): DAGVTQSPTHLIKTRGQQVTLRCSPISGHKSVSWYQQVLGQGPQFIFQYYEKEERGRGNFPDRFSARQFPNYSSELNVNALLLGDSALYLCASSLRGGNLNLNTEAFFGQGTRLTVV.

This clonotype was detected many times. V and J are TRBV10-3 and TRBJ2-3; the D gene is possibly TRBD1 (5 bases). Trimming pared 2 bases from V and 7 bases from J, leaving 22 bases between. The CDR3 loop spans 17 amino acids. The germline gives CDR1 ENHRY, CDR2 SYGVKD. CDR3 DNA sequence: TGTGCCATCAGTGAGCCTCAGGGTACCCAACACGCATATACGCAGTATTTT. Protein: CAISEPQGTQHAYTQYF.

This clonotype was picked up many times. The chain carries TRBV5-1 and TRBJ1-2; tentative D call: TRBD1 (5 bases). The CDR3 covers 15 residues. The germline V and J ends were trimmed by 1 base and 1 base, with 11 bases remaining between them. Germline V gene lookup returns CDR1 SGHRS and CDR2 YFSETQ. This chain's CDR3 is CASSLRSGSNYGYTF. The CDR3, as DNA: TGCGCCAGCAGCTTGAGGTCAGGGAGTAACTATGGCTACACCTTC.

This chain uses TRBV28 with TRBJ2-5; D tentatively reads TRBD1 or TRBD2 (5 bases each). V was clipped by 6 bases and J by 5 bases, with 10 bases between them. CDR1 and CDR2 (germline): MDHEN, SYDVKM. This CDR3 is built from 12 residues. CDR3 residues: CASSGARETQYF. CDR3 DNA sequence: TGTGCCAGCAGCGGGGCGCGCGAGACCCAGTACTTC.

This clonotype was seen a few times. The chain couples TRBV29-1 to TRBJ2-1; TRBD1 might be the D (6 bases). Trimming removed 7 bases from V and 9 bases from J, with 13 bases in between. CDR3 length: 11 amino acids. Germline V gene sequence: CDR1 SQVTM, CDR2 ANQGSEA. This chain's CDR3 is CSATGFSEQFF. The CDR3 bases are TGCAGCGCTACAGGGTTTAGTGAGCAGTTCTTC.

The J gene is TRBJ2-3, the V gene TRBV29-1; tentative D call: TRBD1 (5 bases). Trimming left V 7 bases short and J 2 bases short, with 22 bases between. The CDR3 runs to 16 residues. CDR1 SQVTM and CDR2 ANQGSEA come from the germline V gene. The CDR3 protein is CSAIGIGRRATDTQYF. The CDR3 region has the DNA TGCAGCGCTATTGGGATTGGGCGCAGGGCCACAGATACGCAGTATTTT.

Many counts were recorded for this clonotype. This sequence joins TRBV11-2 and TRBJ2-3; 9 nucleotides agree with TRBD2. From germline, CDR1 is SGHAT and CDR2 FQNNGV. V gave up 1 base and J gave up 3 bases; unmatched junction bases: 17. The CDR3 consists of 20 residues. CDR3 sequence reads: CASSLGKIAGEAVKTDTQYF. The CDR3 DNA reads as TGTGCCAGCAGCTTAGGAAAGATAGCGGGAGAGGCCGTGAAGACAGATACGCAGTATTTT.